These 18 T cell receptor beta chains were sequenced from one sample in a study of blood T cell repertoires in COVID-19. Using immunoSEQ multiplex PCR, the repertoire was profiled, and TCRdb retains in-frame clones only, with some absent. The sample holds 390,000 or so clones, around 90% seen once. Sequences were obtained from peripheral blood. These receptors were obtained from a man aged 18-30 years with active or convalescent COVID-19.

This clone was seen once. The CDR3 sequence is CASRMGQYEKLFF. CDR3 DNA: TGTGCCAGCAGGATGGGACAGTATGAAAAACTGTTTTTT. V gene TRBV7-2 combines with J gene TRBJ1-4, with TRBD1 matching 7 bases. CDR1 is SGHTA and CDR2 is FQGNSA in the germline V gene. Trimming took 6 bases from V and 6 from J; bases not matched to a gene: 4. The CDR3 spans 13 residues.

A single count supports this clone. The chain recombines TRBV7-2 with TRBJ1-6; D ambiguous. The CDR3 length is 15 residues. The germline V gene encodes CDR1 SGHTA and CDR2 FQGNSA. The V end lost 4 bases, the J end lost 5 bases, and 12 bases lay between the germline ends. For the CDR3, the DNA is TGTGCCAGCAGCTCCCTCGGGGTGCATAATTCACCCCTCCACTTT. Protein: CASSSLGVHNSPLHF.

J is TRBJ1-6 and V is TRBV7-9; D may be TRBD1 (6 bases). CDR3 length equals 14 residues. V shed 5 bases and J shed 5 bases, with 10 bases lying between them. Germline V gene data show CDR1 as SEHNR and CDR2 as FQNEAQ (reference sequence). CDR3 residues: CASSPQGNNSPLHF. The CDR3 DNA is TGTGCCAGCAGCCCACAGGGTAATAATTCACCCCTCCACTTT.

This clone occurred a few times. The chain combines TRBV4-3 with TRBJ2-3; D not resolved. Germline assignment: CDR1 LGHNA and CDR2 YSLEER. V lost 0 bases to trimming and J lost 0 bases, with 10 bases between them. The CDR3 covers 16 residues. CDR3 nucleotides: TGCGCCAGCAGCCAAGATCTTGACTTAAGCACAGATACGCAGTATTTT. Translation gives CASSQDLDLSTDTQYF.

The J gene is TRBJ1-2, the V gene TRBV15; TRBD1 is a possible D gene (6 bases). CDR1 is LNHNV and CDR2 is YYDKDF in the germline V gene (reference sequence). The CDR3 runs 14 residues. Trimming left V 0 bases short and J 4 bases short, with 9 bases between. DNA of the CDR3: TGTGCCACCAGCAGAGAGGCCAGGGGCTATGGCTACACCTTC. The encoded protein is CATSREARGYGYTF.

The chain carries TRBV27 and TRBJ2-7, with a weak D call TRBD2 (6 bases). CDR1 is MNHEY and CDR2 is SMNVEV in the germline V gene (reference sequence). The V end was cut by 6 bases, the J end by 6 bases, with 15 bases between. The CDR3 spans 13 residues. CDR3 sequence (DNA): TGTGCCAGCAGAATGGGACTCCCCTCCGAGCAGTACTTC. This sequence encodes CASRMGLPSEQYF.

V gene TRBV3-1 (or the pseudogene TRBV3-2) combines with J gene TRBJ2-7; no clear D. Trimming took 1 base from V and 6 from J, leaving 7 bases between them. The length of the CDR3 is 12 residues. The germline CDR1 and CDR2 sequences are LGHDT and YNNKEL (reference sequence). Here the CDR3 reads CASSQVASEQYF. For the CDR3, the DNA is TGTGCCAGCAGCCAAGTTGCGAGCGAGCAGTACTTC.

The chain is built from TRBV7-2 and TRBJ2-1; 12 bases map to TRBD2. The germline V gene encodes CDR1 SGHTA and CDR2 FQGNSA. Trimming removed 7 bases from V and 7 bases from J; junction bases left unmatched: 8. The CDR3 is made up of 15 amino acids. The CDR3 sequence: CASKPLAGGPNEQFF. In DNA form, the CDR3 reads TGTGCCAGCAAACCCCTAGCGGGAGGGCCAAATGAGCAGTTCTTC.

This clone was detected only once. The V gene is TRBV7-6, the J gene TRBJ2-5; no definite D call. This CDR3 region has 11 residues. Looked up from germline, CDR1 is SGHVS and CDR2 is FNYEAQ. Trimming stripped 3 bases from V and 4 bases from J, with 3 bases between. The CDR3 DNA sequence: TGTGCCAGCAGCTTCGGAGAGACCCAGTACTTC. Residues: CASSFGETQYF.

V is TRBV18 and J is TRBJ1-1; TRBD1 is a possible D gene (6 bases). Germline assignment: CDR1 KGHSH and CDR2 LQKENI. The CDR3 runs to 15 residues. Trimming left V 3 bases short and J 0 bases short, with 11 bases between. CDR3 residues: CASSPEGGLNTEAFF. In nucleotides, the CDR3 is TGTGCCAGCTCACCGGAAGGGGGATTGAACACTGAAGCTTTCTTT. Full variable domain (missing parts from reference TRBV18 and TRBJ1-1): NAGVMQNPRHLVRRRGQEARLRCSPMKGHSHVYWYRQLPEEGLKFMVYLQKENIIDESGMPKERFSAEFPKEGPSILRIQQVVRGDSAAYFCASSPEGGLNTEAFFGQGTRLTVV.

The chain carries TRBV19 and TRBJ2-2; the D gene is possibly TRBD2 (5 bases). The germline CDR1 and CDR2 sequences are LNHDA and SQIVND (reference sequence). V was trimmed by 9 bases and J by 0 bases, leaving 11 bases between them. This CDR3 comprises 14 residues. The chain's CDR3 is CASSRGTNTGELFF. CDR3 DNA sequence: TGTGCCAGCTCCCGAGGGACGAACACCGGGGAGCTGTTTTTT.

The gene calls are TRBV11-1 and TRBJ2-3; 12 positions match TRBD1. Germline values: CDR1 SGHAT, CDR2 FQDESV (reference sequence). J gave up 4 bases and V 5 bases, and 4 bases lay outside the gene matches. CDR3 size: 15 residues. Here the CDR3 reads CASSTRDRGPDTQYF. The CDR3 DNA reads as TGTGCCAGCAGCACCCGGGACAGGGGGCCAGATACGCAGTATTTT.

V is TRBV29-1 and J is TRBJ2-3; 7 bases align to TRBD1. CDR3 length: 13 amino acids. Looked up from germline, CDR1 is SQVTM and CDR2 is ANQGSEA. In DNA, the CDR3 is TGCAGTGTGACAGGGATGTACACAGATACGCAGTATTTT. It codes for CSVTGMYTDTQYF.

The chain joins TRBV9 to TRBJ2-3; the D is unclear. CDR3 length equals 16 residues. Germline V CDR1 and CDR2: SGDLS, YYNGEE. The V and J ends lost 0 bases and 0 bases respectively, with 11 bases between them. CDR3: CASSVVYSSSTDTQYF. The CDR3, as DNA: TGTGCCAGCAGCGTAGTGTACAGCTCTAGCACAGATACGCAGTATTTT.

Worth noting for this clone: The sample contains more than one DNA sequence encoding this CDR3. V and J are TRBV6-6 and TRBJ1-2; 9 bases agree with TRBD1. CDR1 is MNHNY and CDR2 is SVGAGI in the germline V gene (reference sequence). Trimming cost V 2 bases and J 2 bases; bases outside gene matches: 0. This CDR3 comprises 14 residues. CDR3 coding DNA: TGTGCCAGCAGTTACGGGACAGGGAACTATGGCTACACCTTC. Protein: CASSYGTGNYGYTF.

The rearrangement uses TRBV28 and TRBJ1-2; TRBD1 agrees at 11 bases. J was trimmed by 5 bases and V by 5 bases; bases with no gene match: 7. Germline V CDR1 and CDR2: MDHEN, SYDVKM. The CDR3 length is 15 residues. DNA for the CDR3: TGTGCCAGCAGTATTCTCGGGACAGGGGGTTATGGCTACACCTTC. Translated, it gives CASSILGTGGYGYTF.

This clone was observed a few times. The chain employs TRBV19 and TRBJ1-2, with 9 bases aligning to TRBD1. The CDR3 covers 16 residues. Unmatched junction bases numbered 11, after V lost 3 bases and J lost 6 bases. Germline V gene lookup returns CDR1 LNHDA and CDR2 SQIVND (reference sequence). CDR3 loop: CASSIAQGANNDGYTF. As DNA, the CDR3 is TGTGCCAGTAGTATTGCACAGGGGGCGAATAATGATGGCTACACCTTC.

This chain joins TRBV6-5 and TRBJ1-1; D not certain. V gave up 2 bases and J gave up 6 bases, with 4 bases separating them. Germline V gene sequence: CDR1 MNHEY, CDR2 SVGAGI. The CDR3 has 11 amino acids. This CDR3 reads CASSYGPEAFF. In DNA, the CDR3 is TGTGCCAGCAGTTACGGCCCTGAAGCTTTCTTT.